These 6 T cell receptor beta chains were sequenced from one sample in a study of CXCR3-negative and CXCR3-positive naive CD8 T cells. UMI-tagged TRB cDNA libraries were built via 5' RACE. TCRdb re-analyzed the 5' RACE reads; it lists each CDR3 protein once, without DNA. The repertoire table contains about 130,000 distinct CDR3 sequences. Sequenced: naive CXCR3- CD8+ T cells from blood. The subset: CD45RO-CCR7+CD27+CD95- naive CD8+ T cells lacking CXCR3 (TNR3-). The receptor source for this set is a human donor in good health. Some clones in this sample may be carry-over from other donors' samples.

This chain joins TRBV12-3 or TRBV12-4 and TRBJ1-2; the D call of TRBD1 rests on TCRdb alone, since no DNA is present to check it. CDR3 length: 16 residues. CDR3 residues: CASSFLGGGHEDGYTF.

The V and J genes are TRBV6-5 and TRBJ2-2; TCRdb's D call, TRBD1, is unchecked because there is no DNA. CDR1 is MNHEY and CDR2 is SVGAGI in the germline V gene. CDR3 length equals 15 residues. The CDR3 spells CASNLDRANTGELFF.

V and J are TRBV28 and TRBJ2-5; TCRdb gives TRBD1 as the D gene, but with no DNA this cannot be confirmed. CDR1 is MDHEN and CDR2 is SYDVKM in the germline V gene. This CDR3 contains 14 residues. The CDR3 is CASSSRDPRPLQYF.

This rearrangement joins TRBV12-3 or TRBV12-4 to TRBJ2-1; checking the TCRdb D call of TRBD1 is not possible without DNA. The CDR3 runs to 15 residues. The CDR3 sequence is CASSLDRGSVNEQFF.

CDR3 sequence: CASSNRDRGTYEQYF. The gene calls are TRBV6-6 and TRBJ2-7; the TRBD1 assignment by TCRdb is unverifiable without DNA. The CDR3 covers 15 residues. CDR1 and CDR2 (germline): MNHNY, SVGAGI (reference sequence).

The rearrangement joins TRBV29-1 to TRBJ1-1; the D gene TCRdb calls, TRBD1, cannot be checked with no DNA. This CDR3 has 12 residues. Germline V gene sequence: CDR1 SQVTM, CDR2 ANQGSEA. This CDR3 reads CSVRVGAGEAFF.